This T cell receptor (beta chain) was recorded in a study of molecular identifiers for immune sequencing clone quantification. Bulk TCR libraries were made with methods that had been previously described and with listed TCR primers. TCRdb re-called the PCR reads with MiXCR, one entry per CDR3 protein. The data hold about 40,000 distinct CDR3 sequences, with about 19% observed a single time. This CDR3 spans 15 amino acids. V was cut by 4 bases and J by 1 base, with 11 bases left in between. This clonotype was recorded many times. The CD8+CD4-CCR7+CD45RA+ phenotype defined the sorted naive CD8 T cells. The sequencing sample was made of naive CD8+ T cells from blood, with Jurkat cell RNA spiked in. Subset meaning: FACS-sorted CD8+CD4-CCR7+CD45RA+ naive T cells. The receptor was isolated from a human donor in good health. Some libraries in this study had Jurkat cell RNA spiked in. V usage is TRBV12-3 or TRBV12-4 and J usage is TRBJ1-5; no definite D call. The CDR3 loop reads CASSYETASNQPQHF. The CDR3 bases are TGTGCCAGCAGTTATGAGACGGCAAGCAATCAGCCCCAGCATTTT.